This TCR beta chain comes out of a study of PD-L1 blockade in urothelial cancer. Study-wide background: Patients took up atezolizumab in about 2014 at 1,200 mg intravenously every 3 weeks. Analysis of the blood was performed 3 weeks (second dose) and 6 weeks after treatment start. Blood yielded a median of about 140,000 T cells per sample.

V trimming: 4 bases; J trimming: 5 bases; junction bases outside the gene matches: 5. This CDR3 is 15 amino acids long. Looked up from germline, CDR1 is SGHRS and CDR2 is YFSETQ. Added to each PCR by spiking were synthetic TCR analog templates. Measured with immunoSEQ multiplex PCR; TCRdb has only the in-frame clones, and not every one. Of around 56,000 clones listed, just over 85% are singletons. The chain carries TRBV5-1 and TRBJ1-6; 8 nucleotides align to TRBD1. The sequence was obtained from a man aged 50 or older with urothelial cancer. The sequencing used PBMCs, collected around atezolizumab (anti-PD-L1) treatment. CDR3 region: CASSPTGVHNSPLHF. In nucleotides, the CDR3 is TGCGCCAGCAGCCCGACAGGGGTTCATAATTCACCCCTCCACTTT.